This T cell receptor (beta chain) was observed in a study of regulatory and conventional T cells in RAG deficiency. The sorted conventional CD4+ T cells were CD25-low and CD127-high, with genomic DNA sequenced. The data were produced by immunoSEQ multiplex PCR, yet TCRdb's version contains in-frame clones alone and is incomplete. The sample carries about 29,000 clones, roughly 96% recorded once. Germline V lookup: CDR1 SGHRS, CDR2 YFSETQ. V gave up 3 bases and J gave up 3 bases; unmatched junction bases: 13. This CDR3 spans 17 amino acids. The study, taken as a whole, reports: Omenn patients showed >90% Treg-Tconv overlap and shorter CDR3 lengths. Compared with controls, unique Treg TCR beta sequences dropped roughly 100-fold in Omenn syndrome and CID/AS. Control T-cell subsets had markedly higher Shannon entropy and lower Simpson indices than RAG-deficient patients.

Worth noting for this clone: The antigen is unknown.

These data are also associated with another study on regulatory T cells. That source notes: The PCR used 52 TRBV and 13 TRBJ primers.

The clonotype was recovered from a human donor in good health. The sample consisted of CD25- CD4+ T cells sorted from blood. The V and J genes are TRBV5-1 and TRBJ1-1, with TRBD1 matching over 8 bases. The chain's CDR3 is CASSSAGGQGEHTEAFF. The CDR3 bases are TGCGCCAGCAGCTCGGCAGGTGGACAGGGAGAACACACTGAAGCTTTCTTT.